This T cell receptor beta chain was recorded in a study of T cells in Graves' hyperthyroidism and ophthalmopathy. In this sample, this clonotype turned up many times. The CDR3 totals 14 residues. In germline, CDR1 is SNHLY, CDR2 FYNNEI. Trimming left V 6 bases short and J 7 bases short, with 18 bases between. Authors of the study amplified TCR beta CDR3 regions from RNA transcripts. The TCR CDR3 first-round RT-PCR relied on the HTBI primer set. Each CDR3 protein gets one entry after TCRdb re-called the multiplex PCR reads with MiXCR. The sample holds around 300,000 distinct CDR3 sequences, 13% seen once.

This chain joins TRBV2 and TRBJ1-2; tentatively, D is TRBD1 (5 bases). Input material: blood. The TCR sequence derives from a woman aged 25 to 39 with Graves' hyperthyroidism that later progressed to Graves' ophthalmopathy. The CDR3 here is CASRANQGISGYTF. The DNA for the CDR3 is TGTGCCAGCAGGGCTAACCAGGGTATCTCTGGCTACACCTTC.